These 11 T cell receptor beta chains came from one sample sequenced in a study of shared clonotypes between healthy human individuals. TCRdb's table, derived via immunoSEQ multiplex PCR, lists solely in-frame clones and lacks some. The sample holds millions of clones, 95% seen once. The sequenced material came from naive CD4+ T cells sorted from blood. As for subset: CD45RA+ positively selected. Receptors were obtained from a man younger than 30 in good health.

V and J are TRBV6-1 and TRBJ2-7, with D possibly being TRBD1 or TRBD2 (5 bases each). The CDR3 is 14 residues long. CDR1 is MNHNS, CDR2 SASEGT, per germline. Trimming pared 7 bases from V and 0 bases from J, leaving 13 bases between. The CDR3 nucleotides are TGTGCCAGCAAAGAGGGACCGAGCTCCTACGAGCAGTACTTC. Translating gives CASKEGPSSYEQYF.

About this clone itself: At the DNA level, this CDR3 is encoded by other sequences in the same sample as well. V gene TRBV30 combines with J gene TRBJ2-7, with D unclear. The V end lost 3 bases, the J end lost 4 bases, and 7 bases lay between the germline ends. Germline V lookup: CDR1 GTSNPN, CDR2 SVGIG (reference sequence). The length of the CDR3 is 11 residues. CDR3 sequence reads: CAWRTAYEQYF. As DNA, the CDR3 is TGTGCCTGGAGGACGGCGTACGAGCAGTACTTC.

The rearrangement joins TRBV19 to TRBJ1-1; 9 nucleotides match TRBD1. The ends lost 5 bases at V and 5 bases at J; junction bases unmatched: 6. CDR3 length equals 14 residues. Germline V CDR1 and CDR2: LNHDA, SQIVND (reference sequence). CDR3: CASSSWTGETEAFF. CDR3 DNA: TGTGCCAGTAGTTCGTGGACAGGGGAGACTGAAGCTTTCTTT.

V is TRBV7-2 and J is TRBJ1-1; D unclear. Trimming cost V 5 bases and J 1 base, with 11 bases left between them. This CDR3 is built from 14 residues. Germline V CDR1 and CDR2: SGHTA, FQGNSA. The CDR3 sequence: CASSGPPGNTEAFF. CDR3 coding DNA: TGTGCCAGCAGCGGGCCGCCAGGGAACACTGAAGCTTTCTTT.

V usage is TRBV5-1 and J usage is TRBJ1-1, with D possibly being TRBD1 (5 bases). The V gene's germline CDR1 is SGHRS and CDR2 YFSETQ. Trimming cost V 0 bases and J 4 bases, with 13 bases left between them. This CDR3 contains 15 residues. The CDR3 sequence is CASSLAERGTTEAFF. In DNA, the CDR3 is TGCGCCAGCAGCTTGGCCGAGAGAGGGACCACTGAAGCTTTCTTT.

The chain employs TRBV18 and TRBJ1-2; D possibly corresponds to TRBD1 (5 bases). Looked up from germline, CDR1 is KGHSH and CDR2 is LQKENI. The CDR3 covers 14 residues. V shed 3 bases and J shed 8 bases, with 16 bases lying between them. CDR3 in DNA: TGTGCCAGCTCACCGACAGCTCAAGCCGGCGGCTACACCTTC. It translates to CASSPTAQAGGYTF.

The chain is built from TRBV10-1 and TRBJ2-3; TRBD2 matches 7 bases. The CDR3 consists of 13 residues. Germline lookup yields CDR1 WNHNN and CDR2 SYGVQD (reference sequence). The trim removed 3 bases at V and 5 bases at J, leaving 2 bases unmatched. Written as DNA, the CDR3 is TGCGCCAGCAGTGACCCTAGCGGAGATACGCAGTATTTT. Amino acids: CASSDPSGDTQYF.

The J gene is TRBJ2-3, the V gene TRBV6-4; D may be TRBD2 (5 bases). Germline lookup yields CDR1 MRHNA and CDR2 SNTAGT. Trimming shortened V by 5 bases and J by 0 bases, and 9 bases separated the two germline ends. The CDR3 length is 14 residues. CDR3 sequence reads: CASSLGASTDTQYF. In DNA form, the CDR3 reads TGTGCCAGCAGTTTGGGAGCTAGCACAGATACGCAGTATTTT.

The V and J genes are TRBV19 and TRBJ1-5, with D maybe TRBD1 (5 bases). Germline V gene lookup returns CDR1 LNHDA and CDR2 SQIVND (reference sequence). V lost 1 base and J 3 bases, leaving 13 bases between the germline ends. The CDR3 length is 16 residues. CDR3 DNA sequence: TGTGCCAGTAGTATAGGGAGAGGGGAGATCAATCAGCCCCAGCATTTT. Encoded protein: CASSIGRGEINQPQHF.

The chain recombines TRBV7-9 with TRBJ1-1, with D unclear. The V gene's germline CDR1 is SEHNR and CDR2 FQNEAQ (reference sequence). Trimming shortened V by 4 bases and J by 1 base, and 13 bases separated the two germline ends. The CDR3 has 15 amino acids. For the CDR3, the DNA is TGTGCCAGCAGCTGGTTCCCGACTGAGAACACTGAAGCTTTCTTT. Translated, it gives CASSWFPTENTEAFF.

V usage is TRBV7-9 and J usage is TRBJ1-2; D ambiguous. This CDR3 has 15 residues. The ends were cut back, 1 base at V and 6 bases at J, with 15 bases in the middle. Germline assignment: CDR1 SEHNR and CDR2 FQNEAQ (reference sequence). The CDR3 reads CASSLVPLRPNGYTF. The CDR3 DNA follows: TGTGCCAGCAGCTTAGTTCCCTTACGGCCCAATGGCTACACCTTC.